This T cell receptor beta chain derives from a study of shared clonotypes between healthy human individuals. On the study more broadly: CD4 naive and memory got three plates each, CD8 naive two, CD8 memory one.

This clone appeared a few times. With CCR7-negative CD45RA+ TemRA cells, CD45RO+ cells were combined in CD8 memory. Across several immunoSEQ plates, the genomic DNA of each subset was split evenly. Libraries were prepared by immunoSEQ multiplex PCR; TCRdb keeps only in-frame clonotypes and omits some of them. Of about 92,000 clones listed, almost 70% are singletons. Losses at the gene ends were 0 bases for V and 5 bases for J; bases not matched to a gene: 7. Germline loops: CDR1 LGHNA, CDR2 YSLEER. The CDR3 sequence is 16 residues long. This receptor was identified in a man between 25 and 39 years old in good health. Source material: memory CD8+ T cells sorted from blood. Subset reported: CD45RO+ cells pooled with CCR7-negative TemRA cells. V usage is TRBV4-3 and J usage is TRBJ2-7; TRBD2 matches at 10 bases. CDR3 region: CASSQDNLAGVHEQYF. CDR3 bases: TGCGCCAGCAGCCAAGATAATCTAGCGGGAGTTCACGAGCAGTACTTC.